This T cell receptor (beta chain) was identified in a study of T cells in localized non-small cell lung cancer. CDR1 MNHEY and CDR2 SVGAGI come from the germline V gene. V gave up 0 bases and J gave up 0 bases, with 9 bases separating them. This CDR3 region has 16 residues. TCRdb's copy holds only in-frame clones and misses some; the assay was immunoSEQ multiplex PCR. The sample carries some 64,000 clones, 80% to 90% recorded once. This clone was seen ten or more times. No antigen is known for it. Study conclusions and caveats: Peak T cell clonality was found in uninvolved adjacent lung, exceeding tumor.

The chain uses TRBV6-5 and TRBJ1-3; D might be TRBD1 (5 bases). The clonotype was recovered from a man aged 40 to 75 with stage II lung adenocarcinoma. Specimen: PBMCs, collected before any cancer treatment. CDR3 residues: CASSYSQGFSGNTIYF. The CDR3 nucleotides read TGTGCCAGCAGTTACTCTCAGGGCTTCTCTGGAAACACCATATATTTT.